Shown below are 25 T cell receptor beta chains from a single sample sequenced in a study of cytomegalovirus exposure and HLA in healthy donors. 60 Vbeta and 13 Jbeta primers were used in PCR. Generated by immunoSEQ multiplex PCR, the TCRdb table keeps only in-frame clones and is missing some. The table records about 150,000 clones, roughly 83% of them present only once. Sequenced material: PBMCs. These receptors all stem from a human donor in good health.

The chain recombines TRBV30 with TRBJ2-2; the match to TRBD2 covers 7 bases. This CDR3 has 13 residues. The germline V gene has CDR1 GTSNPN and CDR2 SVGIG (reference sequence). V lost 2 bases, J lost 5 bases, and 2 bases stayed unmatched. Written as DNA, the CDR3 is TGTGCCTGGAGTAGGGAGGGAACCGGGGAGCTGTTTTTT. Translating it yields CAWSREGTGELFF. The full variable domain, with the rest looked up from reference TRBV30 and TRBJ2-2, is SQTIHQWPATLVQPVGSPLSLECTVEGTSNPNLYWYRQAAGRGLQLLFYSVGIGQISSEVPQNLSASRPQDRQFILSSKKLLLSDSGFYLCAWSREGTGELFFGEGSRLTVL.

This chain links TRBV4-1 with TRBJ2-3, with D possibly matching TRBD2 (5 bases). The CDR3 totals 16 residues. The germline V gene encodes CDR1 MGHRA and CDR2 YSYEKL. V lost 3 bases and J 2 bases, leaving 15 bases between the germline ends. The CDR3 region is CASSQFARGVTDTQYF. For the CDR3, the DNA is TGCGCCAGCAGCCAGTTTGCCCGGGGTGTCACAGATACGCAGTATTTT.

The CDR3 DNA reads as TGTGCCAGCAGTAAAAGGGGGAGGGGCGCCACGGCCTACGAGCAGTACTTC. Encoded protein: CASSKRGRGATAYEQYF. The V call is TRBV28, the J call TRBJ2-7; D perhaps matches TRBD2 (7 bases). The CDR3 runs to 17 residues. CDR1 is MDHEN and CDR2 is SYDVKM in the germline V gene. Trimming took off 5 bases at V and 2 bases at J, with 22 bases between the two ends. Full variable domain (missing parts from reference TRBV28 and TRBJ2-7): DVKVTQSSRYLVKRTGEKVFLECVQDMDHENMFWYRQDPGLGLRLIYFSYDVKMKEKGDIPEGYSVSREKKERFSLILESASTNQTSMYLCASSKRGRGATAYEQYFGPGTRLTVT.

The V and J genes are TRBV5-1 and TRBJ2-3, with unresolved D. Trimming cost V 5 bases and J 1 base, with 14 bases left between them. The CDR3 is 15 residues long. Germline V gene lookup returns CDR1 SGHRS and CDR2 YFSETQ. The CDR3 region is CASRGISTGTDTQYF. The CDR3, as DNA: TGCGCCAGCAGAGGCATTTCCACAGGCACAGATACGCAGTATTTT.

This CDR3 is CATSGTYLGPMEDTEAFF. Here the CDR3 DNA reads TGTGCCACCAGCGGCACTTACCTGGGCCCTATGGAGGACACTGAAGCTTTCTTT. This chain joins TRBV15 and TRBJ1-1; D unresolved. Germline CDR1 and CDR2: LNHNV and YYDKDF (reference sequence). The CDR3 has 18 amino acids. The germline V and J ends were trimmed by 5 bases and 3 bases, with 25 bases remaining between them. Looking up the rest from reference TRBV15 and TRBJ1-1 gives the full variable domain: DAMVIQNPRYQVTQFGKPVTLSCSQTLNHNVMYWYQQKSSQAPKLLFHYYDKDFNNEADTPDNFQSRRPNTSFCFLDIRSPGLGDTAMYLCATSGTYLGPMEDTEAFFGQGTRLTVV.

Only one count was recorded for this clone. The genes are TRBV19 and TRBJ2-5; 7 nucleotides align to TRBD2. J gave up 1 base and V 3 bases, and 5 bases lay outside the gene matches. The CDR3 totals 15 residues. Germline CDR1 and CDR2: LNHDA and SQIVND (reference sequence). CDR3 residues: CASSIARGTQETQYF. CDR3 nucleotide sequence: TGTGCCAGTAGTATTGCGCGGGGGACCCAAGAGACCCAGTACTTC.

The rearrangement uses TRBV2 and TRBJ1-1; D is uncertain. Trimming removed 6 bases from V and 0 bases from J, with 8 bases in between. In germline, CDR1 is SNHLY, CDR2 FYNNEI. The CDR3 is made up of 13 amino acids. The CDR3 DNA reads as TGTGCCAGCAGAGAGACTTTGAACACTGAAGCTTTCTTT. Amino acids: CASRETLNTEAFF.

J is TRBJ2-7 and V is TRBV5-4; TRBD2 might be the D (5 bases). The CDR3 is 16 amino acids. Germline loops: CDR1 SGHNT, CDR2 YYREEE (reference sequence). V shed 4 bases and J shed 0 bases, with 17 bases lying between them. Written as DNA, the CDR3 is TGTGCCAGCAGCCGTATGATTGGACTGCGCTCCTACGAGCAGTACTTC. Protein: CASSRMIGLRSYEQYF.

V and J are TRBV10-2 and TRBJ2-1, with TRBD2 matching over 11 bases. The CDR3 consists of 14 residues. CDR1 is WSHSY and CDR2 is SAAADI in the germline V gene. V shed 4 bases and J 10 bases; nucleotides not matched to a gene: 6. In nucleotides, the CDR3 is TGCGCCAGCAGTGTAGCGGGGGGGTCCCTGGAGCAGTTCTTC. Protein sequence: CASSVAGGSLEQFF.

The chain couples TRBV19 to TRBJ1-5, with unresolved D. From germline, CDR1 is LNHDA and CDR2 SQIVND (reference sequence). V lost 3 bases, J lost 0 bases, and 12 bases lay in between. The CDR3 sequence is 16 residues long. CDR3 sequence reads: CASSMLEGISNQPQHF. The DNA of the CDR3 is TGTGCCAGTAGTATGCTGGAGGGAATTAGCAATCAGCCCCAGCATTTT.

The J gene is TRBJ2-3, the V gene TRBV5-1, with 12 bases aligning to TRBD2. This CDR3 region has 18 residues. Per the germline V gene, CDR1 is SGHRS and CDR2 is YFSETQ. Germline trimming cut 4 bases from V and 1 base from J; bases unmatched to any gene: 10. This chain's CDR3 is CASSEKDRLAGGTDTQYF. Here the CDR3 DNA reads TGCGCCAGCAGCGAAAAGGACCGACTAGCGGGGGGCACAGATACGCAGTATTTT.

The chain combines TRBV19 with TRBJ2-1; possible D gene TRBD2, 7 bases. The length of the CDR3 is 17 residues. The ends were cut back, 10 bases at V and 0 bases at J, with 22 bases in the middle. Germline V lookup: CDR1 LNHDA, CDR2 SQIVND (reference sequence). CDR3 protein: CATKDGGPYFSYNEQFF. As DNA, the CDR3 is TGTGCCACCAAAGACGGGGGGCCATATTTCTCCTACAATGAGCAGTTCTTC.

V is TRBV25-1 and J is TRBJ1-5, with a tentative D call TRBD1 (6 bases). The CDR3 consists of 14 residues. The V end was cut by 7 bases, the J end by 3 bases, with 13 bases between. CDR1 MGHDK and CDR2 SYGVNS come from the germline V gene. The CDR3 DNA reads TGTGCCAGCAAGGGGGGGGCCTCCAATCAGCCCCAGCATTTT. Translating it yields CASKGGASNQPQHF.

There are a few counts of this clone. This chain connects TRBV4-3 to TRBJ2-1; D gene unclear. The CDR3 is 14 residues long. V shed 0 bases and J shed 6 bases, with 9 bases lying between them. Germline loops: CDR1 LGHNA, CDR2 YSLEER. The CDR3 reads CASSQDPSSNEQFF. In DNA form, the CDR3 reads TGCGCCAGCAGCCAAGATCCTAGTTCCAATGAGCAGTTCTTC.

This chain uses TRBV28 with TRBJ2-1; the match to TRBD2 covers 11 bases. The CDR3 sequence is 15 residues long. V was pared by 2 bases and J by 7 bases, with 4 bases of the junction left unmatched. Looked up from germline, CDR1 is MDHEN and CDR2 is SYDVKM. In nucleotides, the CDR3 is TGTGCCAGCAGTTTAGTATTAGCGGGAGGGAATGAGCAGTTCTTC. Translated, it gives CASSLVLAGGNEQFF. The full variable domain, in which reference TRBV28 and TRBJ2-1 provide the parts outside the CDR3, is DVKVTQSSRYLVKRTGEKVFLECVQDMDHENMFWYRQDPGLGLRLIYFSYDVKMKEKGDIPEGYSVSREKKERFSLILESASTNQTSMYLCASSLVLAGGNEQFFGPGTRLTVL.

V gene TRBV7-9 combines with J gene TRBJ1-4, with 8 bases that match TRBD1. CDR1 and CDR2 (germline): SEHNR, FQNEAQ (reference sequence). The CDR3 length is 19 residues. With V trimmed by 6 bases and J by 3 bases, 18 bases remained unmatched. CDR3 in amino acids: CASSLRSGQGGIPNEKLFF. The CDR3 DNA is TGTGCCAGCAGTCTTAGGTCCGGACAGGGCGGAATTCCTAATGAAAAACTGTTTTTT.

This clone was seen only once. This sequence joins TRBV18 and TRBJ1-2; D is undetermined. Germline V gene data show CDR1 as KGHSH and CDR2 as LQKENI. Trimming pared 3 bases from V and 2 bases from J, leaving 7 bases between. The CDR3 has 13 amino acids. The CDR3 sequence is CASSPSGNYGYTF. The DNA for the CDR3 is TGTGCCAGCTCACCGTCGGGAAACTATGGCTACACCTTC.

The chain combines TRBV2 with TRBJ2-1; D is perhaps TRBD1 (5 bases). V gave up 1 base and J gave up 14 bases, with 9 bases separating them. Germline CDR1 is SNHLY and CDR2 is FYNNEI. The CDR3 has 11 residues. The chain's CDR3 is CASSEDRSKFF. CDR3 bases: TGTGCCAGCAGTGAAGACAGGTCGAAGTTCTTC. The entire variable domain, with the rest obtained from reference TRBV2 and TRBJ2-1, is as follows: EPEVTQTPSHQVTQMGQEVILRCVPISNHLYFYWYRQILGQKVEFLVSFYNNEISEKSEIFDDQFSVERPDGSNFTLKIRSTKLEDSAMYFCASSEDRSKFFGPGTRLTVL.

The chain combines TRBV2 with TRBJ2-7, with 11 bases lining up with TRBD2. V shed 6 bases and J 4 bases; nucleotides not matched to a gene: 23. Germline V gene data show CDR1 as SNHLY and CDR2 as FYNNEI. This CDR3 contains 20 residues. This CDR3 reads CASSATRLAGSTLSWYEQYF. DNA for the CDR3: TGTGCCAGCAGCGCCACACGACTAGCGGGGTCCACACTTTCGTGGTACGAGCAGTACTTC.

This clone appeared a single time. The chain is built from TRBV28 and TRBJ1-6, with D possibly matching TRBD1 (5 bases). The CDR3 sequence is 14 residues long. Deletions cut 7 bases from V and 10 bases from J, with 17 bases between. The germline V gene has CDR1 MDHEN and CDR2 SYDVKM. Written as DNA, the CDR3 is TGTGCCAGCACTTTCTACATCCAGGGATCACCCCTCCACTTT. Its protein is CASTFYIQGSPLHF.

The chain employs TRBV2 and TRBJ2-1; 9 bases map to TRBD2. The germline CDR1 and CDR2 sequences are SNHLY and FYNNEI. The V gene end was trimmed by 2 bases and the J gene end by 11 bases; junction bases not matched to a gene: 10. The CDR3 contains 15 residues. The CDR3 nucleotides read TGTGCCAGCAGTGAAATGGGGACTAGCAGAGGGAAGCAGTTCTTC. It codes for CASSEMGTSRGKQFF. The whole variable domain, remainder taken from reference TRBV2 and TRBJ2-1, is EPEVTQTPSHQVTQMGQEVILRCVPISNHLYFYWYRQILGQKVEFLVSFYNNEISEKSEIFDDQFSVERPDGSNFTLKIRSTKLEDSAMYFCASSEMGTSRGKQFFGPGTRLTVL.

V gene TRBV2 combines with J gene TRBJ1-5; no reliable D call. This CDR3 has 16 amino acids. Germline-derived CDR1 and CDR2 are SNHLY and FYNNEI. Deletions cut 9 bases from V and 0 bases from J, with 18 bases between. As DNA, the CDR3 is TGTGCCAGAGCCACGAGCTATAACTATAGCAATCAGCCCCAGCATTTT. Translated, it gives CARATSYNYSNQPQHF.

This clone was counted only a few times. For the CDR3, the DNA is TGTGCCAGCAGTGCGACAGGGAGTACTGAAGCTTTCTTT. Translation: CASSATGSTEAFF. The V call is TRBV6-1, the J call TRBJ1-1, with TRBD1 identical over 7 bases. This CDR3 region has 13 residues. Germline CDR1 is MNHNS and CDR2 is SASEGT. V lost 4 bases to trimming and J lost 5 bases; unmatched junction nucleotides: 4.

The CDR3 region is CASSPSGMRGGSYEQYF. The CDR3 region has the DNA TGTGCCAGCAGCCCTTCTGGGATGAGGGGGGGATCCTACGAGCAGTACTTC. The J gene is TRBJ2-7, the V gene TRBV11-2; tentatively, D is TRBD2 (7 bases). Germline values: CDR1 SGHAT, CDR2 FQNNGV. The V and J ends lost 5 bases and 1 base respectively, with 21 bases between them. The length of the CDR3 is 17 residues.

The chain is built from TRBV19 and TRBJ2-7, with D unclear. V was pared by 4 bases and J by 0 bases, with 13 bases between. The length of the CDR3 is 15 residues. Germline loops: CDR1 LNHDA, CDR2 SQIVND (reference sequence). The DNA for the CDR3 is TGTGCCAGTAGTAATACTATCCTTAACTCCTACGAGCAGTACTTC. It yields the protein CASSNTILNSYEQYF.